By its share, the clone carrying this TCR beta chain is large. Between 1 and 8 samples, pretreatment and on-treatment, were given by each patient. Generated by immunoSEQ multiplex PCR, the TCRdb table keeps only in-frame clones and is missing some. The table lists over 14,000 clones, approximately 90% of them singletons. The sample comes from a study of PD-L1 blockade in urothelial cancer. As for the study in general: Male sex and bladder-origin urothelial cancer were recorded for about 85% of the roughly 30 patients. T cells numbered a median of 141,255 in the blood samples. Prior regimens of chemotherapy numbered 0 to 3 per patient.

Trimming stripped 7 bases from V and 8 bases from J, with 14 bases between. CDR1 and CDR2 from the germline V gene are LNHDA and SQIVND (reference sequence). The CDR3 contains 12 residues. V and J are TRBV19 and TRBJ1-2; D gene unclear. This specimen consisted of PBMCs, obtained around atezolizumab (anti-PD-L1) treatment. This receptor was obtained from a man between 65 and 85 years old with urothelial cancer. The CDR3 DNA follows: TGTGCCAGTAAGATAGTCGGTCGAGGCTACACCTTC. This translates into CASKIVGRGYTF.